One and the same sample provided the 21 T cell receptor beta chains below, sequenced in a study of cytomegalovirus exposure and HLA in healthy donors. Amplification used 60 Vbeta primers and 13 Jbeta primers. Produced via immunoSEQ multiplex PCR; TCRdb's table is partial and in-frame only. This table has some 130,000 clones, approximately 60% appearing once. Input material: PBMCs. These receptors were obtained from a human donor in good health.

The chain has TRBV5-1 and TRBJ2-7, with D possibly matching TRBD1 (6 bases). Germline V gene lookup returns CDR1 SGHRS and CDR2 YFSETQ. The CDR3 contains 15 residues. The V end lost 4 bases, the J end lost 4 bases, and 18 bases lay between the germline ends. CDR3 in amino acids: CASSLLGQGGYEQYF. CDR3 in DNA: TGCGCCAGCAGCCTGTTGGGACAAGGTGGGTACGAGCAGTACTTC.

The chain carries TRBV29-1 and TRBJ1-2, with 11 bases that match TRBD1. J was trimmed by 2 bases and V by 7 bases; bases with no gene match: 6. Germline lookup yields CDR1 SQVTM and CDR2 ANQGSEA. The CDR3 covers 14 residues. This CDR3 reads CSAAGQGGNYGYTF. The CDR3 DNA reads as TGCAGCGCAGCGGGACAGGGGGGGAACTATGGCTACACCTTC.

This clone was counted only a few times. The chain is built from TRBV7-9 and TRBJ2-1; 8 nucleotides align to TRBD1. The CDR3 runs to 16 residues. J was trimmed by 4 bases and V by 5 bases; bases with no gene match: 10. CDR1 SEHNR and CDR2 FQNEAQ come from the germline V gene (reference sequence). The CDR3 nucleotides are TGTGCCAGCAGCACCGGACAGGGAGTGTGGTACAATGAGCAGTTCTTC. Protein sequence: CASSTGQGVWYNEQFF. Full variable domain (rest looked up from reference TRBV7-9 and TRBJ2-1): DTGVSQNPRHKITKRGQNVTFRCDPISEHNRLYWYRQTLGQGPEFLTYFQNEAQLEKSRLLSDRFSAERPKGSFSTLEIQRTEQGDSAMYLCASSTGQGVWYNEQFFGPGTRLTVL.

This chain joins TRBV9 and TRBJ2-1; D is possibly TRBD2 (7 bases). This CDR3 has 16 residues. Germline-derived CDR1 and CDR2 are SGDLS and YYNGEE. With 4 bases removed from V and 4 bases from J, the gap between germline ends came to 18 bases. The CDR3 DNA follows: TGTGCCAGCAGCTTAGGGGGGGGCGCCGGGTACAATGAGCAGTTCTTC. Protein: CASSLGGGAGYNEQFF. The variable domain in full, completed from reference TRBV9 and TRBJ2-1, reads DSGVTQTPKHLITATGQRVTLRCSPRSGDLSVYWYQQSLDQGLQFLIQYYNGEERAKGNILERFSAQQFPDLHSELNLSSLELGDSALYFCASSLGGGAGYNEQFFGPGTRLTVL.

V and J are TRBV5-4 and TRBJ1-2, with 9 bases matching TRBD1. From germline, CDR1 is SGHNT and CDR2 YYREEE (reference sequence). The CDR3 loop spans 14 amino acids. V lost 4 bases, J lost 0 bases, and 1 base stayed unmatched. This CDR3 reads CASSRTGANYGYTF. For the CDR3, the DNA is TGTGCCAGCAGCCGGACAGGGGCTAACTATGGCTACACCTTC. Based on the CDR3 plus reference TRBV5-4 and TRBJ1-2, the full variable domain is ETGVTQSPTHLIKTRGQQVTLRCSSQSGHNTVSWYQQALGQGPQFIFQYYREEENGRGNFPPRFSGLQFPNYSSELNVNALELDDSALYLCASSRTGANYGYTFGSGTRLTVV.

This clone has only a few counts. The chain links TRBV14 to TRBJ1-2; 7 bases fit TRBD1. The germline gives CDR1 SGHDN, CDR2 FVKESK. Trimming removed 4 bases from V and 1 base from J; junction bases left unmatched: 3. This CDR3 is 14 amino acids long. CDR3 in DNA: TGTGCCAGCAGCCCAGGGGGGAATAACTATGGCTACACCTTC. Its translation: CASSPGGNNYGYTF.

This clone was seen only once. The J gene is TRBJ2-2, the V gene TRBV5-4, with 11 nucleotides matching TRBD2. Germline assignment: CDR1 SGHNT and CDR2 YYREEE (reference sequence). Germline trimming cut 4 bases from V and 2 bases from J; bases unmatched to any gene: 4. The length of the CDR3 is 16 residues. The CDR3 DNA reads TGTGCCAGCAGCACCGGGACTAGCGGCAACACCGGGGAGCTGTTTTTT. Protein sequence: CASSTGTSGNTGELFF.

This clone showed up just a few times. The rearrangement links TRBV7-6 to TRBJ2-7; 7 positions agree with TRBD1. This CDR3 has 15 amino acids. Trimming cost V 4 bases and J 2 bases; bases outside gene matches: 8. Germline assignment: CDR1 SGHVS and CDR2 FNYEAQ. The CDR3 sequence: CASSSRGGRTYEQYF. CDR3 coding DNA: TGTGCCAGCAGCTCAAGAGGGGGCCGAACCTACGAGCAGTACTTC.

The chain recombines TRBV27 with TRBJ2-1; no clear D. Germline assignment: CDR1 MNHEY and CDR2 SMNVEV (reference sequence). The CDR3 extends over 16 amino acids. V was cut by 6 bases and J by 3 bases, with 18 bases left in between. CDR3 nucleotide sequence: TGTGCCAGCAGAGAGACCTCCGACAAGCTCTACAATGAGCAGTTCTTC. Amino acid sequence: CASRETSDKLYNEQFF.

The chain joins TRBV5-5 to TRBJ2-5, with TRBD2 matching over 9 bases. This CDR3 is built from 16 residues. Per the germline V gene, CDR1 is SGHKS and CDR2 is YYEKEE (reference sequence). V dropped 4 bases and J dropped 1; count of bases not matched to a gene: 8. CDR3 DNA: TGTGCCAGCAGCCGGGGACAGCGGGGGGCCCAAGAGACCCAGTACTTC. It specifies CASSRGQRGAQETQYF.

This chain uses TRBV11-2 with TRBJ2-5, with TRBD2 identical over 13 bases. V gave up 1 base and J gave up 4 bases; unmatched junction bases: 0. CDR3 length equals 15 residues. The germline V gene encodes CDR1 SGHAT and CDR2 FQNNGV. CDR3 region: CASSLGLAGGETQYF. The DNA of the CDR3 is TGTGCCAGCAGCTTAGGACTAGCGGGAGGAGAGACCCAGTACTTC.

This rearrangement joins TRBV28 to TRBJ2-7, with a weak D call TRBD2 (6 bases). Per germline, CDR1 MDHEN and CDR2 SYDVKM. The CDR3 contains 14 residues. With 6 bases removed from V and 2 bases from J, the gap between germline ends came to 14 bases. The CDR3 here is CASSPPGGTYEQYF. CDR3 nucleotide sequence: TGTGCCAGCAGCCCTCCCGGGGGAACCTACGAGCAGTACTTC.

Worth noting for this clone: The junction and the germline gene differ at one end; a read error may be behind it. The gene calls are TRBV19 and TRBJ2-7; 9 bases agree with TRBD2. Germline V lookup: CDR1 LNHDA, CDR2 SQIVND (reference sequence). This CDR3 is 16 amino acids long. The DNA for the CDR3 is TGTGTCAGTAGTATGTCTTTTGGACTAGCGAGGTCCGAGCAGTACTTC. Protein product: CVSSMSFGLARSEQYF.

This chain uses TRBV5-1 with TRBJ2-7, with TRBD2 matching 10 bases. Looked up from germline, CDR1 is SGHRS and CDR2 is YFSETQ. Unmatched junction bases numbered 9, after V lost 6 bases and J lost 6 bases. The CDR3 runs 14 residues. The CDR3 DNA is TGCGCCAGCACTCTAGCGGGGGAGAGGGCCGAGCAGTACTTC. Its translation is CASTLAGERAEQYF.

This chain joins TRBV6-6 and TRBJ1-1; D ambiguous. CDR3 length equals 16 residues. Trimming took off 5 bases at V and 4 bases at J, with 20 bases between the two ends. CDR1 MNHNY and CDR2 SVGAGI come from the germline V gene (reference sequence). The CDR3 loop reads CASSQIGLGGSTEAFF. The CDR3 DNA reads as TGTGCCAGCAGTCAAATCGGACTCGGCGGATCCACTGAAGCTTTCTTT.

The CDR3 bases are TGCGCCAGCAGTGCGGACAGGAACTATGGCTACACCTTC. Amino acid sequence: CASSADRNYGYTF. J is TRBJ1-2 and V is TRBV10-1, with 7 bases identical to TRBD1. This CDR3 has 13 residues. CDR1 is WNHNN and CDR2 is SYGVQD in the germline V gene (reference sequence). Germline trimming cut 4 bases from V and 2 bases from J; bases unmatched to any gene: 1.

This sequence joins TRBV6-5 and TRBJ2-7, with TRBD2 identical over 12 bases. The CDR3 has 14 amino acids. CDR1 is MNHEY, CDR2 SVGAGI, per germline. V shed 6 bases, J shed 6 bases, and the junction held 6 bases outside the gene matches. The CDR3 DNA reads TGTGCCAGCAGCCGGACACTAGCGGGAGGCGAGCAGTACTTC. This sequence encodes CASSRTLAGGEQYF.

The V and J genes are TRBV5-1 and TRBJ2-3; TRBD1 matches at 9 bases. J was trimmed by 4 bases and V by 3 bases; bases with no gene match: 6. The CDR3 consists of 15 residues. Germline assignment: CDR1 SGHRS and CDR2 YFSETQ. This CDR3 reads CASSSPGQGSDTQYF. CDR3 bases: TGCGCCAGCAGCTCCCCGGGACAGGGTTCAGATACGCAGTATTTT.

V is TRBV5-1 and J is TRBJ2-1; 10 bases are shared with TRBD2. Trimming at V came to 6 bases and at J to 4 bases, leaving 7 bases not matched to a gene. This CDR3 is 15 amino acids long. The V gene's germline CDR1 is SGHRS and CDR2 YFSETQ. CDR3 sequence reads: CASIPLAGGYNEQFF. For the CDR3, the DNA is TGCGCCAGCATCCCCTTAGCGGGGGGTTACAATGAGCAGTTCTTC.

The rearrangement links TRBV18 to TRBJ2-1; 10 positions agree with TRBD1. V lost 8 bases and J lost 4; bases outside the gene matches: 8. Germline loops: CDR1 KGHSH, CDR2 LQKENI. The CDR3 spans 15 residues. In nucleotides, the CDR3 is TGTGCCAGCAGATCGGGACAGGGGAGTTACAATGAGCAGTTCTTC. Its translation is CASRSGQGSYNEQFF.

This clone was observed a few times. Written as DNA, the CDR3 is TGTGCCAGCAGTCGGACAGGGGGCTACAACGTCCTGACTTTC. It encodes CASSRTGGYNVLTF. The chain recombines TRBV6-1 with TRBJ2-6, with 11 bases aligning to TRBD1. V shed 5 bases and J 9 bases; nucleotides not matched to a gene: 3. The CDR3 contains 14 residues. Germline V CDR1 and CDR2: MNHNS, SASEGT.